What follows is one TCR delta chain and its context. With only one base between it and a far larger clone, this is likely a read error. The same CDR3 can be traced to other DNA sequences in this sample. TCRdb re-called the reads with CATT. The sample records about 1,200 delta-chain clones, under 3.5% being singletons. The CDR3 spans 17 residues. V lost 1 base to trimming and J lost 2 bases; unmatched junction nucleotides: 6. The V gene's germline CDR1 is GEAIGNYY and CDR2 EKD. The data stem from a study of gamma-delta chains in newborns, infants, children. Study information: Polyclonal expansion of innate γδ T cells after birth follows microbial exposure.

Sequenced material: blood. This sequence joins TRDV2 and TRDJ2, with TRDD3 matching 10 bases. This clonotype was sampled from a child who was a newborn, infant or young child, either healthy, febrile or measles-vaccinated (not recorded which). The CDR3 sequence is CACDTVWGIPLTAQLFF. In DNA form, the CDR3 reads TGTGCCTGTGACACTGTTTGGGGGATACCATTGACAGCACAACTCTTCTTT.